Listed below are T cell receptor beta chains from one sample, sequenced in a study of monozygotic twins with cystic fibrosis. Assay used: immunoSEQ multiplex PCR; TCRdb lists only in-frame clones, some missing. Found here are under 20,000 clones, approximately 96% of them singletons; the top ten hold under 2.5%. Sequencing was performed on blood. The receptors stem from a woman aged 25 to 39 with cystic fibrosis. The CDR3 runs from the conserved cysteine through the conserved F or W. A D gene is named only where the DNA matches it firmly. Clone size is stated in some rows and not others, as once, few, many or a class when expanded.

d_gene,j_gene,abundance,v_gene,CDR3nt,CDR3aa
NA,TRBJ2-7,NA,TRBV5-4,TGTGCCAGCAGCTTAAAAGGCTACGAGCAGTACTTC,CASSLKGYEQYF
TRBD2,TRBJ2-5,NA,TRBV2,TGTGCCAGCAGTGAGCAGCGGGGGGGCGAAGAGACCCAGTACTTC,CASSEQRGGEETQYF
TRBD2,TRBJ2-2,NA,TRBV2,TGTGCCAGCAGTGTGATCGGGGGGTGGACCGGGGAGCTGTTTTTT,CASSVIGGWTGELFF
TRBD1,TRBJ1-2,NA,TRBV14,TGTGCCAGCAGCCAAGATTGGCGGACAGGGGATGGCTACACCTTC,CASSQDWRTGDGYTF
TRBD1,TRBJ1-6,NA,TRBV5-4,TGTGCCAGCAGCTTGATCGGGCAGGGGGAAGGGAAACTCCACTTT,CASSLIGQGEGKLHF
NA,TRBJ1-4,once,TRBV11-2,TGTGCCAGCAGCTTAGTGCCCGTATTGGGGGGAAAACTGTTTTTT,CASSLVPVLGGKLFF
NA,TRBJ1-1,NA,TRBV5-4,TGTGCCAGCAGCTTGCAGGTAGGGACTGAAGCTTTCTTT,CASSLQVGTEAFF
NA,TRBJ1-5,NA,TRBV6-4,TGTGCCAGCAGCTCGGACAGCGTGAGGAATCAGCCCCAGCATTTT,CASSSDSVRNQPQHF
NA,TRBJ2-7,few,TRBV6-1,TGTGCCAGCAGTGAAACCTGGGGCGAGCAGTACTTC,CASSETWGEQYF
NA,TRBJ2-5,NA,TRBV6-5,TGTGCCAGCAGGTTGGAGACCCAGTACTTC,CASRLETQYF
TRBD1,TRBJ1-2,NA,TRBV5-1,TGCGCCAGCAGCTTGGGCGGGACAGTTAATGGCTACACCTTC,CASSLGGTVNGYTF
NA,TRBJ1-2,NA,TRBV15,TGTGCCACCAGCAGAGATGGCAGGGGAAATGGCTACACCTTC,CATSRDGRGNGYTF
NA,TRBJ2-2,once,TRBV5-1,TGCGCCAGCAGTGCGAGAGGGGGCACCGGGGAGCTGTTTTTT,CASSARGGTGELFF
NA,TRBJ1-1,NA,TRBV6-5,TGTGCCAGCAGTTACCGTAGGCGGGGAGGGACTGAAGCTTTCTTT,CASSYRRRGGTEAFF
NA,TRBJ1-1,NA,TRBV6-1,TGTGCCAGCAGTGAATCGGCGGGCTCGAACACTGAAGCTTTCTTT,CASSESAGSNTEAFF
NA,TRBJ1-6,NA,TRBV5-1,TGCGCCAGCAGCTTGAAGGGGCAGGGCGGGTCACCCCTCCACTTT,CASSLKGQGGSPLHF
NA,TRBJ1-2,NA,TRBV29-1,TGCAGCGTTGAAGGGGCGCTCTATGGCTACACCTTC,CSVEGALYGYTF
NA,TRBJ2-2,NA,TRBV11-2,TGTGCCAGCAGCTTGTGGGTGGAACTCACCGGGGAGCTGTTTTTT,CASSLWVELTGELFF
NA,TRBJ2-2,NA,TRBV27,TGTGCCAGCAGACTAGTTAGAAACACCGGGGAGCTGTTTTTT,CASRLVRNTGELFF
TRBD2,TRBJ2-5,NA,TRBV5-1,TGCGCCAGCAGCTTGGGACTAGCAGGGGAGACCCAGTACTTC,CASSLGLAGETQYF
NA,TRBJ2-7,NA,TRBV4-2,TGTGCCAGCAGCCAAGAACGACAGGCCTACGAGCAGTACTTC,CASSQERQAYEQYF
NA,TRBJ2-2,NA,TRBV5-1,TGCGCCAGCAGCTTGTCCCAGGGTGGCACCGGGGAGCTGTTTTTT,CASSLSQGGTGELFF
NA,TRBJ1-4,once,TRBV7-9,TGTGCCAGCAGTCCGTCGGCTCCATTGGGGGAAAAACTGTTTTTT,CASSPSAPLGEKLFF
NA,TRBJ1-3,NA,TRBV10-3,TGTGCCACCTCAACCGACAGGCCTTCTGGAAACACCATATATTTT,CATSTDRPSGNTIYF
NA,TRBJ1-1,NA,TRBV2,TGTGCCACGACCCGGGGACAAATTAACACTGAAGCTTTCTTT,CATTRGQINTEAFF
NA,TRBJ2-2,NA,TRBV5-5,TGTGCCAGCAGCTTGGCGACGGTTAACACCGGGGAGCTGTTTTTT,CASSLATVNTGELFF
NA,TRBJ1-1,NA,TRBV4-1,TGCGCCAGCAGCCAAGAACCAGGCTCGGGGGGCCAACTACCTGAAGCTTTCTTT,CASSQEPGSGGQLPEAFF
NA,TRBJ1-2,NA,TRBV6-5,TGTGCCAGCGGGATAGGTTGGCATGGCTACACCTTC,CASGIGWHGYTF
NA,TRBJ1-1,NA,TRBV7-9,TGTGCCAGCAGCCTAAGGTATGGAGGGAGTTATGGAAACACTGAAGCTTTCTTT,CASSLRYGGSYGNTEAFF
NA,TRBJ1-6,NA,TRBV12-5,TGTGCTAGTGGAACAGGGTACTCACCCCTCCACTTT,CASGTGYSPLHF
TRBD2,TRBJ2-7,NA,TRBV4-1,TGCGCCAGCAGCCAACTTAGCGGGTTGGCTTCCTACGAGCAGTACTTC,CASSQLSGLASYEQYF